The 16 T cell receptor beta chains below all came from one sample that was sequenced in a study of T-cell reconstitution after alpha-beta-depleted transplantation in children. Unique molecular identifiers were built into the TCRbeta library. TCRdb called the PCR reads again in MiXCR, with one record for every CDR3 protein. The table records approximately 130,000 distinct CDR3 sequences, more than 9.5% of them present only once. The sequenced sample was PBMCs, mostly from graft donor cells, obtained 180 days after TCRalphabeta/CD19-depleted stem cell transplant. These receptors all come from a girl under three years old who had a stem cell transplant for combined immunodeficiency, so the T cells may come from the graft donor.

The chain recombines TRBV27 with TRBJ2-1; no clear D gene. V was cut by 2 bases and J by 6 bases, with 14 bases left in between. In germline, CDR1 is MNHEY, CDR2 SMNVEV (reference sequence). CDR3 size: 15 residues. CDR3 amino acids: CASSLDGIGINEQFF. The CDR3 DNA is TGTGCCAGCAGTTTAGATGGGATTGGGATCAATGAGCAGTTCTTC.

This clonotype was observed a few times. The V call is TRBV5-6, the J call TRBJ2-7, with D possibly being TRBD1 or TRBD2 (7 bases each). The V and J ends lost 0 bases and 2 bases respectively, with 15 bases between them. Germline V gene data show CDR1 as SGHDT and CDR2 as YYEEEE. The CDR3 runs to 16 residues. CDR3 nucleotide sequence: TGTGCCAGCAGCTTGGGACAGGGACTAATCGCCTACGAGCAGTACTTC. This gives the protein CASSLGQGLIAYEQYF.

The chain combines TRBV5-5 with TRBJ2-3; D is possibly TRBD1 (6 bases). The CDR3 extends over 14 amino acids. Germline CDR1 and CDR2: SGHKS and YYEKEE (reference sequence). V was clipped by 4 bases and J by 8 bases, with 17 bases between them. The CDR3 is CASSLGVGHFTQYF. The CDR3 DNA sequence: TGTGCCAGCAGCCTTGGCGTGGGACACTTTACGCAGTATTTT.

This clonotype showed up many times. V gene TRBV20-1 combines with J gene TRBJ2-3; 9 positions match TRBD1. CDR3 length: 14 residues. J lost 3 bases, V lost 5 bases, and 6 bases had no gene match. Germline-derived CDR1 and CDR2 are DFQATT and SNEGSKA (reference sequence). CDR3 amino acids: CSASRTGETDTQYF. CDR3 coding DNA: TGCAGTGCTTCCCGGACAGGGGAGACAGATACGCAGTATTTT.

This chain uses TRBV11-2 with TRBJ2-3, with 8 bases fitting TRBD2. J was trimmed by 1 base and V by 5 bases; bases with no gene match: 5. Germline lookup yields CDR1 SGHAT and CDR2 FQNNGV. This CDR3 spans 15 amino acids. The DNA for the CDR3 is TGTGCCAGCAGCATCGCGGGGGGCCGCACAGATACGCAGTATTTT. Its protein is CASSIAGGRTDTQYF.

The genes are TRBV6-5 and TRBJ2-7; D gene unclear. This CDR3 comprises 13 residues. V lost 0 bases to trimming and J lost 8 bases, with 11 bases between them. From germline, CDR1 is MNHEY and CDR2 SVGAGI. The CDR3 protein is CASSYSSQRQQYF. The CDR3 DNA reads TGTGCCAGCAGTTACTCGTCTCAGAGGCAGCAGTACTTC.

The rearrangement uses TRBV20-1 and TRBJ1-4; tentatively, D is TRBD1 (6 bases). Germline V gene lookup returns CDR1 DFQATT and CDR2 SNEGSKA (reference sequence). The CDR3 consists of 19 residues. V gave up 0 bases and J gave up 5 bases, with 25 bases separating them. CDR3 coding DNA: TGCAGTGCTAGAGATGTGACAGGAGGCTCCTTAAAGGCGAATGAAAAACTGTTTTTT. Amino acids: CSARDVTGGSLKANEKLFF.

The gene calls are TRBV12-3 or TRBV12-4 and TRBJ1-6; 10 nucleotides line up with TRBD1. CDR3 size: 16 residues. V lost 7 bases and J lost 7; bases outside the gene matches: 10. The CDR3 loop reads CASIPDQGQGNSPLHF. The CDR3, as DNA: TGTGCCAGCATCCCAGATCAGGGACAGGGGAATTCACCCCTCCACTTT.

This clonotype has more than one count but fewer than ten. The genes are TRBV7-8 and TRBJ2-7; D tentatively fits TRBD1 or TRBD2 (5 bases each). The CDR3 totals 15 residues. V lost 6 bases and J 4 bases, leaving 19 bases between the germline ends. Per germline, CDR1 SGHVS and CDR2 FQNEAQ. The CDR3 sequence is CASRPGVRGAYEQYF. The DNA for the CDR3 is TGTGCCAGCAGACCCGGGGTGCGAGGGGCTTACGAGCAGTACTTC.

The chain links TRBV12-3 or TRBV12-4 to TRBJ1-4, with D perhaps matching TRBD1 (5 bases). This CDR3 has 14 residues. Trimming took 3 bases from V and 8 from J, leaving 13 bases between them. The CDR3 DNA reads as TGTGCCAGCAGTTTGGCAGGGCCGGAAGAAAAACTGTTTTTT. Its translation is CASSLAGPEEKLFF.

This clonotype appeared a single time. This chain links TRBV30 with TRBJ2-7; D is unclear. The V end was cut by 0 bases, the J end by 1 base, with 16 bases between. This CDR3 has 16 amino acids. CDR1 is GTSNPN and CDR2 is SVGIG in the germline V gene (reference sequence). The CDR3 region is CAWSVWGRAESYEQYF. The CDR3 nucleotides read TGTGCCTGGAGTGTATGGGGAAGGGCGGAATCCTACGAGCAGTACTTC.

The V gene is TRBV5-6, the J gene TRBJ2-7, with D possibly TRBD2 on 7 matching bases. Trimming removed 2 bases at V and 1 base at J, with 10 bases between. The germline gives CDR1 SGHDT, CDR2 YYEEEE. The CDR3 totals 14 residues. CDR3 DNA: TGTGCCAGCAGCTTCGGGGGGCCATCCTACGAGCAGTACTTC. Protein: CASSFGGPSYEQYF.

The sample holds a few counts of this clonotype. This sequence joins TRBV20-1 and TRBJ2-5, with D unclear. CDR1 is DFQATT and CDR2 is SNEGSKA in the germline V gene (reference sequence). The CDR3 sequence is 14 residues long. V shed 0 bases and J shed 3 bases, with 11 bases lying between them. The CDR3 sequence: CSARDGSTKETQYF. In DNA form, the CDR3 reads TGCAGTGCTAGAGATGGGTCGACAAAAGAGACCCAGTACTTC.

This clonotype was observed a handful of times. CDR3 amino acids: CASRPSSSSSYNEQFF. The DNA of the CDR3 is TGTGCCAGCAGACCCTCAAGCTCAAGCTCCTACAATGAGCAGTTCTTC. V usage is TRBV14 and J usage is TRBJ2-1, with unresolved D. CDR3 length: 16 amino acids. The V end was cut by 6 bases, the J end by 0 bases, with 15 bases between. CDR1 is SGHDN and CDR2 is FVKESK in the germline V gene.

The rearrangement links TRBV20-1 to TRBJ2-7; 9 nucleotides line up with TRBD2. This CDR3 is built from 15 residues. Germline loops: CDR1 DFQATT, CDR2 SNEGSKA (reference sequence). The V and J ends lost 3 bases and 4 bases, in that order; junction bases with no gene match: 10. CDR3 bases: TGCAGTGCTAGTTGGAGCCTAGCGGGATCATACGAGCAGTACTTC. Translated, it gives CSASWSLAGSYEQYF.

This clonotype was seen many times. The J gene is TRBJ2-3, the V gene TRBV7-3; TRBD1 matches at 10 bases. Trimming removed 3 bases from V and 7 bases from J; junction bases left unmatched: 7. Germline-derived CDR1 and CDR2 are SGHTA and FQGTGA. The CDR3 runs to 15 residues. The CDR3, as DNA: TGTGCCAGCAGCTTCTCGACAGGGGGCGTGAATACGCAGTATTTT. The encoded protein is CASSFSTGGVNTQYF.